Shown below are 10 T cell receptor beta chains from a single sample sequenced in a study of cytomegalovirus exposure and HLA in healthy donors. 60 Vbeta and 13 Jbeta primers were used in PCR. The assay was immunoSEQ multiplex PCR, and TCRdb's table has in-frame clones only and misses some. The sample yields 150,000 to 200,000 clones, around four fifths seen once. Sequencing used PBMCs. These receptors came from a man between 18 and 29 years old in good health and CMV-seropositive.

The V gene is TRBV2, the J gene TRBJ1-2; D is unclear. With 3 bases removed from V and 5 bases from J, the gap between germline ends came to 4 bases. The CDR3 has 11 residues. CDR1 is SNHLY and CDR2 is FYNNEI in the germline V gene. Here the CDR3 DNA reads TGTGCCAGCAGTGACGGGTATGGCTACACCTTC. Protein: CASSDGYGYTF. Combining the CDR3 with reference TRBV2 and TRBJ1-2 gives the whole variable domain EPEVTQTPSHQVTQMGQEVILRCVPISNHLYFYWYRQILGQKVEFLVSFYNNEISEKSEIFDDQFSVERPDGSNFTLKIRSTKLEDSAMYFCASSDGYGYTFGSGTRLTVV.

The chain employs TRBV27 and TRBJ2-1, with TRBD1 as a possible D gene (6 bases). The V end was cut by 2 bases, the J end by 6 bases, with 17 bases between. Germline V gene sequence: CDR1 MNHEY, CDR2 SMNVEV (reference sequence). The CDR3 runs to 16 residues. The CDR3 reads CASSLHPGEGRNEQFF. CDR3 coding DNA: TGTGCCAGCAGTTTACATCCAGGGGAAGGCCGCAATGAGCAGTTCTTC.

The chain joins TRBV9 to TRBJ2-5; 10 nucleotides agree with TRBD1. The last part of the DNA fits TRBJ2-7 better; the J call may be wrong. The germline V gene encodes CDR1 SGDLS and CDR2 YYNGEE. CDR3 length equals 15 residues. This CDR3 is CASSVAGTGAYEQYF. The DNA for the CDR3 is TGTGCCAGCAGCGTAGCTGGGACAGGGGCCTACGAGCAGTACTTC.

The V call is TRBV10-3, the J call TRBJ1-1; tentative D call: TRBD1 (5 bases). Looked up from germline, CDR1 is ENHRY and CDR2 is SYGVKD. This CDR3 region has 12 residues. V was shortened by 4 bases and J by 8 bases, with 11 bases between the two germline ends. The CDR3 bases are TGTGCCATCAGTGCAGTGGGGCAGGAAGCTTTCTTT. Its translation: CAISAVGQEAFF.

CDR3 region: CASQGWNSGNTIYF. The CDR3 nucleotides are TGCGCCAGCCAGGGGTGGAACTCTGGAAACACCATATATTTT. The chain combines TRBV4-1 with TRBJ1-3, with D tentatively TRBD1 (6 bases). The germline gives CDR1 MGHRA, CDR2 YSYEKL. CDR3 length: 14 residues. Trimming left V 8 bases short and J 0 bases short, with 11 bases between.

J is TRBJ2-5 and V is TRBV28; 11 bases align to TRBD2. Germline values: CDR1 MDHEN, CDR2 SYDVKM. The CDR3 sequence is 14 residues long. V shed 6 bases and J 3 bases; nucleotides not matched to a gene: 3. The CDR3 reads CASSRSGGEETQYF. CDR3 DNA sequence: TGTGCCAGCAGCCGTAGCGGGGGGGAAGAGACCCAGTACTTC.

CDR3 sequence (DNA): TGCGCCAGCAGCCAAGAGGGGGGAACTGAAGCTTTCTTT. Translating it yields CASSQEGGTEAFF. The chain employs TRBV4-1 and TRBJ1-1, with D perhaps TRBD1 (5 bases). Germline V gene data show CDR1 as MGHRA and CDR2 as YSYEKL. Trimming cost V 0 bases and J 5 bases, with 7 bases left between them. The length of the CDR3 is 13 residues.

This chain connects TRBV4-2 to TRBJ2-1; TRBD1 aligns across 10 bases. There are 17 residues in the CDR3. After removal of 0 bases from V and 8 bases from J, the junction contained 10 bases not matched to a gene. Germline-derived CDR1 and CDR2 are LGHNA and YNFKEQ. CDR3 in DNA: TGTGCCAGCAGCCAAGACGTCGGAATGGACAGGGGGTATGAGCAGTTCTTC. This codes for CASSQDVGMDRGYEQFF.

This chain links TRBV9 with TRBJ1-1, with a weak D call TRBD1 (5 bases). The V end lost 3 bases, the J end lost 3 bases, and 9 bases lay between the germline ends. The CDR3 is 13 amino acids. CDR1 is SGDLS and CDR2 is YYNGEE in the germline V gene. CDR3: CASSGGTYTEAFF. The CDR3 region has the DNA TGTGCCAGCAGCGGCGGGACGTACACTGAAGCTTTCTTT. The variable domain in full, completed from reference TRBV9 and TRBJ1-1, reads DSGVTQTPKHLITATGQRVTLRCSPRSGDLSVYWYQQSLDQGLQFLIQYYNGEERAKGNILERFSAQQFPDLHSELNLSSLELGDSALYFCASSGGTYTEAFFGQGTRLTVV.

The chain joins TRBV18 to TRBJ1-1; TRBD1 aligns across 10 bases. The V and J ends lost 3 bases and 5 bases, in that order; junction bases with no gene match: 9. Germline V CDR1 and CDR2: KGHSH, LQKENI. There are 16 residues in the CDR3. CDR3 bases: TGTGCCAGCTCACCCTTGATGACAGGGGGCCCGACTGAAGCTTTCTTT. Its protein is CASSPLMTGGPTEAFF.